Described below is a single TCR beta chain sequence and its context. The CDR3 contains 14 residues. Per germline, CDR1 LGHNA and CDR2 YSLEER. Trimming removed 0 bases at V and 3 bases at J, with 9 bases between. Using immunoSEQ multiplex PCR, the repertoire was profiled, and TCRdb retains in-frame clones only, with some absent. The sample holds approximately 220,000 clones, 70% to 90% seen once. Ages ranged from about 18 to 89 years, with residence in around 24 US areas. Cohorts were determined from participant-reported clinical history. The sample belongs to a study of blood T cell repertoires in COVID-19.

Sequenced material: PBMCs or T cells enriched from blood (not recorded which). The sequence derives from a middle-aged woman with acute COVID-19. The chain couples TRBV4-3 to TRBJ2-7; possibly TRBD1 for D (5 bases). CDR3 amino acids: CASSQDYQGYEQYF. The CDR3 DNA is TGCGCCAGCAGCCAAGATTACCAGGGCTACGAGCAGTACTTC.